This T cell receptor (beta chain) was observed in a study of T cell repertoires in cytomegalovirus infection. TCRdb re-called the reads through MiXCR, storing one row per CDR3 protein. The sample lists about 890,000 distinct CDR3 sequences, 30% to 40% occurring once. J was trimmed by 6 bases and V by 1 base; bases with no gene match: 3. This CDR3 has 14 residues. Germline CDR1 and CDR2: LGHNA and YNFKEQ. This clonotype appeared a few times. Its antigen remains unidentified. This chain links TRBV4-2 with TRBJ2-1, with 7 nucleotides matching TRBD2. The sample here was cultured CD8+ T cells from PBMCs, taken from culture after CMV antigen stimulation. The receptor was derived from a human donor in good health (CMV status not recorded). Some clones in this sample may be carry-over from other donors' samples. CDR3 sequence (DNA): TGTGCCAGCAGCCAAGCTCTAGCGGTCAATGAGCAGTTCTTC. It specifies CASSQALAVNEQFF.